One and the same sample provided the 7 T cell receptor beta chains below, sequenced in a study of cytomegalovirus exposure and HLA in healthy donors (TCRdb year 2017). The library was generated by the immunoSEQ multiplex PCR assay. For the multiplex PCR, a mixture combining 60 forward primers for TCR Vbeta segments and 13 reverse primers for TCR Jbeta segments was used. TCRdb mirrors the immuneACCESS table, restricted to in-frame sequences. Some clones are absent from its copies; in checked studies, under half trace to an unresolved V gene, and the reason for the others is unknown. Counted in this sample were fewer than 120,000 clones; more than 65% of them appeared once. Together, the top ten hold over 10% of the sample. What was sequenced was PBMCs. The receptors stem from a man between 25 and 39 years old in good health and CMV-seropositive.

The sample holds one count of this clone. CDR3 in DNA: TGTGCCAGCAGCTCCCCGGGACAGGGGACCGGGGAGCTGTTTTTT. Translated, it gives CASSSPGQGTGELFF. The V call is TRBV11-3, the J call TRBJ2-2, with 10 bases identical to TRBD1. Germline trimming cut 4 bases from V and 5 bases from J; bases unmatched to any gene: 4. The CDR3 is made up of 15 amino acids. Per germline, CDR1 SGHNT and CDR2 YENEEA.

This clone is medium-sized by share. The CDR3 nucleotides are TGTGCCAGTAGCAAGACTAGCGGGGATTACAATGAGCAGTTCTTC. It specifies CASSKTSGDYNEQFF. The genes are TRBV19 and TRBJ2-1; 11 bases are a match to TRBD2. The CDR3 is 15 residues long. Germline V gene data show CDR1 as LNHDA and CDR2 as SQIVND (reference sequence). Germline trimming cut 6 bases from V and 4 bases from J; bases unmatched to any gene: 5.

The chain couples TRBV28 to TRBJ2-7; 7 bases are a match to TRBD1. The CDR3 loop spans 14 amino acids. V was clipped by 2 bases and J by 0 bases; unmatched bases: 1. In germline, CDR1 is MDHEN, CDR2 SYDVKM. DNA for the CDR3: TGTGCCAGCAGTTTAAGGGGGCTCTCCTACGAGCAGTACTTC. Encoded protein: CASSLRGLSYEQYF.

The chain couples TRBV5-4 to TRBJ1-1, with 7 bases matching TRBD1. V lost 4 bases, J lost 8 bases, and 5 bases stayed unmatched. Germline V CDR1 and CDR2: SGHNT, YYREEE (reference sequence). This CDR3 has 12 amino acids. The CDR3 protein is CASSRGTAEAFF. The CDR3 region has the DNA TGTGCCAGCAGCCGTGGGACAGCGGAAGCTTTCTTT.

The genes are TRBV7-9 and TRBJ2-3, with D uncertain. V lost 4 bases, J lost 0 bases, and 2 bases lay in between. In germline, CDR1 is SEHNR, CDR2 FQNEAQ (reference sequence). The CDR3 consists of 12 residues. The CDR3 region has the DNA TGTGCCAGCAGCTCGAGCACAGATACGCAGTATTTT. Its protein product is CASSSSTDTQYF.

The chain has TRBV28 and TRBJ2-3; the match to TRBD2 covers 9 bases. With 8 bases clipped from V and 8 bases from J, the junction kept 11 bases outside the gene matches. The CDR3 extends over 14 amino acids. Germline V CDR1 and CDR2: MDHEN, SYDVKM. The CDR3, as DNA: TGTGCCAGCCATCTAGCGGGGCCTCAAGGTACGCAGTATTTT. This translates into CASHLAGPQGTQYF.

This sequence joins TRBV10-3 and TRBJ1-2, with 10 bases identical to TRBD1. The CDR3 spans 16 residues. V lost 4 bases and J lost 7; bases outside the gene matches: 12. Germline assignment: CDR1 ENHRY and CDR2 SYGVKD. CDR3 in DNA: TGTGCCATCAGTGCCTTCGAGGGGACAGGGGAGGTTGGCTACACCTTC. Protein sequence: CAISAFEGTGEVGYTF.